The 6 T cell receptor beta chains given below trace back to one sample, sequenced in a study of cytomegalovirus exposure and HLA in healthy donors. Amplification used 60 Vbeta primers and 13 Jbeta primers. Libraries were prepared by immunoSEQ multiplex PCR; TCRdb keeps only in-frame clonotypes and omits some of them. The repertoire includes some 200,000 clones, about 83% of them detected once, and about a sixth sits in the top ten. The sequenced sample consisted of PBMCs. The receptors shown here come from a man aged 40-50 years in good health and CMV-seronegative.

The rearrangement joins TRBV7-2 to TRBJ2-1; 13 bases are a match to TRBD2. The trim removed 6 bases at V and 7 bases at J, leaving 6 bases unmatched. Germline V gene lookup returns CDR1 SGHTA and CDR2 FQGNSA. The length of the CDR3 is 15 residues. The CDR3 region is CASSSTSGGRNEQFF. The CDR3 DNA reads TGTGCCAGCAGTTCGACTAGCGGGGGGCGAAATGAGCAGTTCTTC.

V gene TRBV11-2 combines with J gene TRBJ1-3; no clear D. Germline V gene sequence: CDR1 SGHAT, CDR2 FQNNGV. V was cut by 5 bases and J by 3 bases, with 14 bases left in between. The CDR3 is 15 amino acids. The CDR3 sequence is CASSRGDLGGNTIYF. DNA for the CDR3: TGTGCCAGCAGCCGAGGAGACCTGGGTGGAAACACCATATATTTT.

This clone was seen once. The chain is built from TRBV15 and TRBJ1-2, with 7 bases identical to TRBD1. Germline V gene sequence: CDR1 LNHNV, CDR2 YYDKDF (reference sequence). The CDR3 is 14 amino acids. V lost 1 base to trimming and J lost 6 bases; unmatched junction nucleotides: 5. CDR3 in DNA: TGTGCCACCAGCAGAGGGGCCGGGACAGATGGCTACACCTTC. Its translation: CATSRGAGTDGYTF.

This clone showed up just a few times. V usage is TRBV5-5 and J usage is TRBJ2-7; 7 nucleotides align to TRBD1. Per the germline V gene, CDR1 is SGHKS and CDR2 is YYEKEE (reference sequence). This CDR3 contains 14 residues. The V gene end was trimmed by 4 bases and the J gene end by 5 bases; junction bases not matched to a gene: 9. CDR3: CASSPGQGVNEQYF. The CDR3 DNA reads as TGTGCCAGCAGCCCGGGGCAGGGGGTTAACGAGCAGTACTTC.

The chain combines TRBV27 with TRBJ1-4; D gene unclear. Germline CDR1 reads MNHEY; CDR2 reads SMNVEV (reference sequence). The V end lost 2 bases, the J end lost 4 bases, and 8 bases lay between the germline ends. The CDR3 consists of 14 residues. CDR3 bases: TGTGCCAGCAGTTTAGTACAGAATAATGAAAAACTGTTTTTT. It codes for CASSLVQNNEKLFF.

The genes are TRBV11-2 and TRBJ2-1; the match to TRBD2 covers 9 bases. With 1 base clipped from V and 6 bases from J, the junction kept 4 bases outside the gene matches. The CDR3 has 15 residues. From germline, CDR1 is SGHAT and CDR2 FQNNGV. CDR3 protein: CASSLALAGPNEQFF. CDR3 bases: TGTGCCAGCAGCTTAGCGCTAGCGGGACCCAATGAGCAGTTCTTC.